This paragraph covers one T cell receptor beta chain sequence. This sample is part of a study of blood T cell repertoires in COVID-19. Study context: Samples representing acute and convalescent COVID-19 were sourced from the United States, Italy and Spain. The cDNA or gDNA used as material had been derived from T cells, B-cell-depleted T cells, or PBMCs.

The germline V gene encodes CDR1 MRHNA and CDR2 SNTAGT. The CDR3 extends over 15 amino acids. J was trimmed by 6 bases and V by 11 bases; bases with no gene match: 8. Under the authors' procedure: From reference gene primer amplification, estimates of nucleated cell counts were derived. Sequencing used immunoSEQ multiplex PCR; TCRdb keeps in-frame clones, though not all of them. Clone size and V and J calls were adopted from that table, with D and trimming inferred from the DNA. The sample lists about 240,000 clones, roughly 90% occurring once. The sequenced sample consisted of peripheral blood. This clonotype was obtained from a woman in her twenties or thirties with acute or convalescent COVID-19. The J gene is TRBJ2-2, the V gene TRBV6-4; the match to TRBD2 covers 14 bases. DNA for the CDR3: TGTGCCTCCCGCCCGGGACTAGCGGGAGCCGGGGAGCTGTTTTTT. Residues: CASRPGLAGAGELFF.